The 13 T cell receptor beta chains in this list originate from one sample, sequenced in a study of control samples from healthy donors and cancer patients. This table comes from immunoSEQ multiplex PCR, and its TCRdb copy is limited to in-frame clones, with some not included. This sample has about 140,000 clones, with under 95% found just once. The source material was blood. The receptor source for this set is a man aged 40-49 years in good health.

The chain is built from TRBV7-3 and TRBJ2-3, with no clear D. The V and J ends lost 1 base and 0 bases respectively, with 8 bases between them. The CDR3 contains 15 residues. The germline gives CDR1 SGHTA, CDR2 FQGTGA. The CDR3 is CASSLIGGSTDTQYF. For the CDR3, the DNA is TGTGCCAGCAGCTTAATTGGTGGCAGCACAGATACGCAGTATTTT.

V is TRBV11-3 and J is TRBJ2-2, with TRBD2 matching 11 bases. The CDR3 is made up of 17 amino acids. The V gene end was trimmed by 5 bases and the J gene end by 0 bases; junction bases not matched to a gene: 5. Germline V lookup: CDR1 SGHNT, CDR2 YENEEA. CDR3 nucleotides: TGTGCCAGCAGCAAGTATAGCGGGGGGGCGAACACCGGGGAGCTGTTTTTT. Protein: CASSKYSGGANTGELFF. Using reference TRBV11-3 and TRBJ2-2 for the parts outside the CDR3, the full variable domain is EAGVVQSPRYKIIEKKQPVAFWCNPISGHNTLYWYLQNLGQGPELLIRYENEEAVDDSQLPKDRFSAERLKGVDSTLKIQPAELGDSAVYLCASSKYSGGANTGELFFGEGSRLTVL.

The chain is built from TRBV6-2 or TRBV6-3 and TRBJ2-4, with 8 bases matching TRBD1. In germline, CDR1 is MNHEY, CDR2 SVGEGT. The CDR3 loop spans 14 amino acids. V lost 8 bases, J lost 2 bases, and 5 bases stayed unmatched. The CDR3: CASGRTGTKNIQYF. CDR3 coding DNA: TGTGCCAGCGGCCGGACAGGGACCAAAAACATTCAGTACTTC.

The gene calls are TRBV6-4 and TRBJ2-6, with D possibly matching TRBD1 (5 bases). The length of the CDR3 is 15 residues. Deletions cut 3 bases from V and 4 bases from J, with 10 bases between. CDR1 is MRHNA and CDR2 is SNTAGT in the germline V gene. The CDR3 coding sequence is TGTGCCAGCAGTGAAAGGGGATCGGGGGCCAACGTCCTGACTTTC. Encoded protein: CASSERGSGANVLTF.

V usage is TRBV14 and J usage is TRBJ1-1, with D unresolved. Trimming stripped 1 base from V and 6 bases from J, with 9 bases between. Germline CDR1 SGHDN, CDR2 FVKESK. This CDR3 spans 13 amino acids. The CDR3 DNA reads TGTGCCAGCAGCCAAGTTCGGCGGGCTGAAGCTTTCTTT. Its translation: CASSQVRRAEAFF.

This chain connects TRBV21-1 to TRBJ1-3. TRBV21-1 is described as a pseudogene. This CDR3 contains 15 residues. The CDR3 protein is CASSGGGTIGDTIYF. CDR3 nucleotide sequence: TGTGCCAGCAGCGGCGGGGGGACAATAGGAGACACCATATATTTT.

This clone has only one observation. The V gene is TRBV28, the J gene TRBJ1-5, with D uncertain. The V end lost 7 bases, the J end lost 5 bases, and 9 bases lay between the germline ends. The CDR3 has 12 amino acids. Germline V gene sequence: CDR1 MDHEN, CDR2 SYDVKM. This chain's CDR3 is CASNERDQPQHF. In nucleotides, the CDR3 is TGTGCCAGCAACGAAAGGGATCAGCCCCAGCATTTT.

The genes are TRBV6-5 and TRBJ1-2; 8 bases agree with TRBD1. CDR1 MNHEY and CDR2 SVGAGI come from the germline V gene. The CDR3 covers 15 residues. With 2 bases clipped from V and 2 bases from J, the junction kept 4 bases outside the gene matches. CDR3: CASSYTGGLNYGYTF. The CDR3 DNA reads TGTGCCAGCAGTTACACAGGGGGTCTAAACTATGGCTACACCTTC.

The J gene is TRBJ1-1, the V gene TRBV27, with D unclear. V was pared by 6 bases and J by 2 bases, with 10 bases between. The CDR3 contains 13 residues. Germline CDR1 and CDR2: MNHEY and SMNVEV (reference sequence). The CDR3 loop reads CASRSVPNTEAFF. The CDR3 nucleotides are TGTGCCAGCAGATCAGTCCCCAACACTGAAGCTTTCTTT.

V and J are TRBV7-8 and TRBJ2-3, with D uncertain. Trimming took off 6 bases at V and 4 bases at J, with 14 bases between the two ends. Germline lookup yields CDR1 SGHVS and CDR2 FQNEAQ. This CDR3 comprises 14 residues. The CDR3 reads CASSTFSGSDTQYF. The DNA of the CDR3 is TGTGCCAGCAGTACCTTTTCGGGTTCAGATACGCAGTATTTT.

J is TRBJ1-5 and V is TRBV6-4; maybe TRBD1 (6 bases). The ends were cut back, 4 bases at V and 4 bases at J, with 23 bases in the middle. The CDR3 extends over 18 amino acids. CDR1 is MRHNA and CDR2 is SNTAGT in the germline V gene. In nucleotides, the CDR3 is TGTGCCAGCAGTGTCATTCGCCTAATCGGACAGAGAAATCAGCCCCAGCATTTT. Encoded protein: CASSVIRLIGQRNQPQHF.

This clone was seen more than once but under ten times. The chain employs TRBV6-2 or TRBV6-3 and TRBJ2-7, with TRBD1 matching 7 bases. The ends lost 5 bases at V and 0 bases at J; junction bases unmatched: 4. CDR3 size: 14 residues. CDR1 is MNHEY and CDR2 is SVGEGT in the germline V gene. CDR3 sequence (DNA): TGTGCCAGCAGTACACAGGGGTACTCCTACGAGCAGTACTTC. Translation: CASSTQGYSYEQYF.

This chain uses TRBV19 with TRBJ2-1, with 7 nucleotides matching TRBD1. Germline values: CDR1 LNHDA, CDR2 SQIVND (reference sequence). Trimming at V came to 4 bases and at J to 8 bases, leaving 8 bases not matched to a gene. The CDR3 runs to 14 residues. The CDR3 here is CASSSDRERDEQFF. CDR3 nucleotides: TGTGCCAGTAGTAGTGACAGGGAGAGAGATGAGCAGTTCTTC.